The source of this T cell receptor (beta chain) is a study of cytomegalovirus exposure and HLA in healthy donors. In its sample, this clone was seen a few times. PCR amplification relied on 60 Vbeta primers (plus 13 Jbeta primers). Assay: immunoSEQ multiplex PCR; the TCRdb copy retains only in-frame clones and omits some. The sample lists more than 85,000 clones, under 85% occurring once. There are 18 residues in the CDR3. Germline CDR1 is MGHRA and CDR2 is YSYEKL. J was trimmed by 3 bases and V by 0 bases; bases with no gene match: 11. Sequenced sample: PBMCs. This sequence joins TRBV4-1 and TRBJ2-3; 8 positions agree with TRBD2. The TCR sequence derives from a man aged 25 to 40 in good health and CMV-seropositive. CDR3 protein: CASSQDRGGSATTDTQYF. CDR3 bases: TGCGCCAGCAGCCAAGATCGGGGGGGCTCTGCAACGACAGATACGCAGTATTTT.